These 26 T cell receptor beta chains were all obtained from the same sample, sequenced in a study of blood T cells in healthy people across ages. A sample-barcoded 5' primer and a J-beta primer mix were used in a second PCR of roughly 7 to 11 cycles. From the 5' RACE reads, TCRdb called clonotypes with MiXCR, one entry per CDR3 protein. The profile shows some 670,000 distinct CDR3 sequences, 40% to 65% of them singletons. Sequenced: blood. Receptors were obtained from a woman aged 80 or over in good health.

This clonotype was observed many times. This chain connects TRBV20-1 to TRBJ2-1; 10 bases agree with TRBD1. This CDR3 has 13 amino acids. The V gene end was trimmed by 8 bases and the J gene end by 4 bases; junction bases not matched to a gene: 5. From germline, CDR1 is DFQATT and CDR2 SNEGSKA (reference sequence). CDR3 DNA sequence: TGCAGTCAGGACAGGGGGGGTTACAATGAGCAGTTCTTC. Its protein product is CSQDRGGYNEQFF.

V gene TRBV12-3 or TRBV12-4 combines with J gene TRBJ2-3; 10 positions agree with TRBD2. The J segment lost 2 bases and the V segment lost 3 bases, leaving 14 bases of the junction unmatched. The CDR3 is made up of 19 amino acids. CDR3 region: CASSFHGTSDTGFTDTQYF. CDR3 DNA sequence: TGTGCCAGCAGTTTTCATGGGACTAGCGATACGGGATTCACAGATACGCAGTATTTT.

This clonotype was detected ten times or more. This chain joins TRBV28 and TRBJ2-1; 8 bases are shared with TRBD1. J was trimmed by 7 bases and V by 6 bases; bases with no gene match: 8. The CDR3 has 14 residues. Germline loops: CDR1 MDHEN, CDR2 SYDVKM. Here the CDR3 reads CASRGTGKGNEQFF. CDR3 sequence (DNA): TGTGCCAGCAGAGGGACAGGCAAAGGAAATGAGCAGTTCTTC.

This chain connects TRBV29-1 to TRBJ2-1; 9 nucleotides line up with TRBD1. This CDR3 region has 13 residues. Trimming at V came to 4 bases and at J to 7 bases, leaving 5 bases not matched to a gene. CDR1 and CDR2 (germline): SQVTM, ANQGSEA. The CDR3 sequence is CSVGTGVGNEQFF. In nucleotides, the CDR3 is TGCAGCGTTGGGACAGGGGTAGGGAATGAGCAGTTCTTC.

This chain links TRBV27 with TRBJ1-2; TRBD1 matches at 11 bases. The V gene end was trimmed by 10 bases and the J gene end by 1 base; junction bases not matched to a gene: 14. Looked up from germline, CDR1 is MNHEY and CDR2 is SMNVEV (reference sequence). The CDR3 runs 17 residues. CDR3 residues: CATSPGTGGTINYGYTF. As DNA, the CDR3 is TGTGCCACCTCCCCCGGGACAGGGGGAACCATTAACTATGGCTACACCTTC.

The gene calls are TRBV6-6 and TRBJ2-7; 9 bases fit TRBD1. The CDR3 is made up of 13 amino acids. The germline V gene has CDR1 MNHNY and CDR2 SVGAGI (reference sequence). The V gene end was trimmed by 4 bases and the J gene end by 6 bases; junction bases not matched to a gene: 4. The CDR3: CASSSTGGSEQYF. DNA of the CDR3: TGTGCCAGCAGTTCCACAGGGGGCAGCGAGCAGTACTTC.

This clonotype showed up many times. The V and J genes are TRBV7-9 and TRBJ2-3, with D perhaps matching TRBD1 (6 bases). The V and J ends lost 5 bases and 9 bases respectively, with 12 bases between them. This CDR3 is 12 amino acids long. Germline CDR1 SEHNR, CDR2 FQNEAQ (reference sequence). CDR3 nucleotide sequence: TGTGCCAGCAGCCAGACAACAGGGACGCAGTATTTT. Its protein is CASSQTTGTQYF.

The J gene is TRBJ2-7, the V gene TRBV7-6, with 8 bases that match TRBD1. CDR1 is SGHVS and CDR2 is FNYEAQ in the germline V gene. V was pared by 1 base and J by 0 bases, with 5 bases of the junction left unmatched. The CDR3 has 16 residues. The CDR3 sequence is CASSLDSGGASYEQYF. For the CDR3, the DNA is TGTGCCAGCAGCTTAGATTCAGGGGGCGCCTCCTACGAGCAGTACTTC.

This clonotype was detected a few times. Sequence at one end of the junction differs from germline and may be a read error. This chain joins TRBV29-1 and TRBJ1-2, with TRBD1 matching 8 bases. The CDR3 loop spans 14 amino acids. Germline CDR1 and CDR2: SQVTM and ANQGSEA. CDR3: CSAFGGQVDYGHTF. CDR3 in DNA: TGCAGCGCTTTTGGGGGACAGGTCGACTATGGCCACACCTTC.

The gene calls are TRBV9 and TRBJ1-2, with D possibly being TRBD1 (5 bases). The V end was cut by 2 bases, the J end by 4 bases, with 15 bases between. The CDR3 is 15 amino acids. The V gene's germline CDR1 is SGDLS and CDR2 YYNGEE. The CDR3 loop reads CASSVRGRDPYGYTF. CDR3 coding DNA: TGTGCCAGCAGCGTGAGGGGCAGGGACCCCTATGGCTACACCTTC.

The J gene is TRBJ1-5, the V gene TRBV6-5, with unresolved D. The CDR3 totals 16 residues. Trimming shortened V by 5 bases and J by 2 bases, and 16 bases separated the two germline ends. CDR1 and CDR2 from the germline V gene are MNHEY and SVGAGI. The CDR3 DNA reads TGTGCCAGCAGTACCCGGAGTGGGGTCGGCAATCAGCCCCAGCATTTT. Its translation is CASSTRSGVGNQPQHF.

Worth noting for this clonotype: A much larger clone sits a single nucleotide away, making a read error possible. The V and J genes are TRBV3-1 and TRBJ2-1; D is possibly TRBD2 (6 bases). Germline values: CDR1 LGHDT, CDR2 YNNKEL (reference sequence). There are 15 residues in the CDR3. As DNA, the CDR3 is TGTGCCAGCAGCAAAGACACTAGCAGCTACAATGAGCAGTTCTTC. Translation gives CASSKDTSSYNEQFF.

The V call is TRBV3-1, the J call TRBJ1-2; no reliable D call. V was pared by 4 bases and J by 3 bases, with 15 bases between. Germline values: CDR1 LGHDT, CDR2 YNNKEL (reference sequence). The CDR3 has 15 amino acids. This chain's CDR3 is CASSPSPRTDYGYTF. The CDR3 DNA reads TGTGCCAGCAGCCCCAGTCCGAGAACGGACTATGGCTACACCTTC.

The rearrangement links TRBV20-1 to TRBJ2-1; D possibly corresponds to TRBD2 (5 bases). Trimming removed 0 bases at V and 9 bases at J, with 21 bases between. This CDR3 has 16 residues. CDR1 is DFQATT, CDR2 SNEGSKA, per germline (reference sequence). CDR3 protein: CSARDLVASNSPEQFF. Here the CDR3 DNA reads TGCAGTGCTAGAGATTTAGTCGCTAGCAATTCTCCTGAGCAGTTCTTC.

This clonotype came up many times. V is TRBV7-2 and J is TRBJ2-7; no clear D gene. This CDR3 contains 12 residues. Trimming cost V 2 bases and J 6 bases, with 8 bases left between them. The V gene's germline CDR1 is SGHTA and CDR2 FQGNSA. The CDR3 is CASSLNGREQYF. CDR3 coding DNA: TGTGCCAGCAGCTTAAACGGGCGCGAGCAGTACTTC. Full variable domain (outside the CDR3, taken from reference TRBV7-2 and TRBJ2-7): GAGVSQSPSNKVTEKGKDVELRCDPISGHTALYWYRQSLGQGLEFLIYFQGNSAPDKSGLPSDRFSAERTGGSVSTLTIQRTQQEDSAVYLCASSLNGREQYFGPGTRLTVT.

The V and J genes are TRBV27 and TRBJ2-7; 7 bases are a match to TRBD2. This CDR3 is built from 15 residues. The ends lost 5 bases at V and 3 bases at J; junction bases unmatched: 10. CDR1 is MNHEY and CDR2 is SMNVEV in the germline V gene (reference sequence). The CDR3 DNA is TGTGCCAGCAGTCTCACTAGCGTGGGGGACTACGAGCAGTACTTC. Its translation: CASSLTSVGDYEQYF.

This chain links TRBV10-3 with TRBJ2-1, with D perhaps TRBD2 (6 bases). Trimming left V 6 bases short and J 7 bases short, with 22 bases between. Germline assignment: CDR1 ENHRY and CDR2 SYGVKD. The CDR3 totals 16 residues. CDR3 sequence (DNA): TGTGCCATCAGCACCCTAACCGGGACTGAGCGAAATGAGCAGTTCTTC. Amino acid sequence: CAISTLTGTERNEQFF.

V usage is TRBV5-1 and J usage is TRBJ1-6; TRBD1 is a possible D gene (5 bases). The germline CDR1 and CDR2 sequences are SGHRS and YFSETQ. The CDR3 totals 15 residues. V gave up 5 bases and J gave up 0 bases, with 9 bases separating them. CDR3: CASRIDSSYNSPLHF. Written as DNA, the CDR3 is TGCGCCAGCAGAATCGACAGCTCCTATAATTCACCCCTCCACTTT.

Many counts were recorded for this clonotype. The chain recombines TRBV29-1 with TRBJ2-3; 7 positions agree with TRBD1. Looked up from germline, CDR1 is SQVTM and CDR2 is ANQGSEA. Unmatched junction bases numbered 11, after V lost 4 bases and J lost 1 base. The CDR3 sequence is 16 residues long. The CDR3 nucleotides read TGCAGCGTTGTTCTGGGGACAGCATATCGCACAGATACGCAGTATTTT. This sequence encodes CSVVLGTAYRTDTQYF.

V usage is TRBV10-3 and J usage is TRBJ2-7; TRBD2 aligns across 12 bases. Looked up from germline, CDR1 is ENHRY and CDR2 is SYGVKD. The V gene end was trimmed by 3 bases and the J gene end by 1 base; junction bases not matched to a gene: 4. The CDR3 sequence is 16 residues long. The CDR3 DNA follows: TGTGCCATCAGTGACCCGGGACTAGCGGGTTCCTACGAGCAGTACTTC. This gives the protein CAISDPGLAGSYEQYF.

The chain recombines TRBV3-1 with TRBJ2-3; 11 bases match TRBD2. The CDR3 is 18 amino acids. Germline CDR1 and CDR2: LGHDT and YNNKEL (reference sequence). Trimming at V came to 5 bases and at J to 0 bases, leaving 10 bases not matched to a gene. CDR3 bases: TGTGCCAGCAGCGCTAAAATGACTAGCGGGGCGAGCACAGATACGCAGTATTTT. Translation gives CASSAKMTSGASTDTQYF.

This chain connects TRBV6-5 to TRBJ1-1, with 8 bases identical to TRBD1. The CDR3 spans 16 residues. Germline trimming cut 8 bases from V and 3 bases from J; bases unmatched to any gene: 14. Germline assignment: CDR1 MNHEY and CDR2 SVGAGI. The DNA of the CDR3 is TGTGCCAGCTCAAGGGCGGGCAGGGGGCGCGACACTGAAGCTTTCTTT. It specifies CASSRAGRGRDTEAFF.

Many counts were recorded for this clonotype. V gene TRBV6-5 combines with J gene TRBJ2-3; perhaps TRBD2 as D (5 bases). CDR3 length: 14 amino acids. V was trimmed by 6 bases and J by 4 bases, leaving 14 bases between them. Per the germline V gene, CDR1 is MNHEY and CDR2 is SVGAGI. CDR3 loop: CASSPAGIPDTQYF. CDR3 nucleotides: TGTGCCAGCAGCCCTGCCGGGATCCCAGATACGCAGTATTTT.

With regard to this clonotype: Since a much larger clone is just one base distant, this may be a read error. Given the absence of the conserved phenylalanine or tryptophan at the CDR3 end, a read error is likely. This chain links TRBV25-1 with TRBJ2-1, with 7 bases matching TRBD2. Germline V gene sequence: CDR1 MGHDK, CDR2 SYGVNS. Trimming cost V 6 bases and J 3 bases; bases outside gene matches: 11. The CDR3 length is 16 residues. For the CDR3, the DNA is TGTGCCAGCAGCGGGGGGTCGGGAGTGAGCTACAATGAGCAGTTCGTC. Protein sequence: CASSGGSGVSYNEQFV.

The rearrangement links TRBV11-1 to TRBJ2-3; the D gene is possibly TRBD2 (5 bases). CDR3 size: 21 residues. Germline assignment: CDR1 SGHAT and CDR2 FQDESV (reference sequence). V lost 5 bases to trimming and J lost 2 bases, with 32 bases between them. CDR3 sequence: CASSPLDLKVLQRTLTDTQYF. The CDR3 bases are TGTGCCAGCAGCCCTCTGGACCTGAAAGTACTACAGCGGACCCTCACAGATACGCAGTATTTT.

This clonotype has at least ten counts. The V call is TRBV7-3, the J call TRBJ2-3; D gene ambiguous. This CDR3 is 13 amino acids long. V was shortened by 5 bases and J by 4 bases, with 10 bases between the two germline ends. Germline loops: CDR1 SGHTA, CDR2 FQGTGA. CDR3 loop: CASSPGLSDTQYF. CDR3 nucleotides: TGTGCCAGCAGCCCCGGTCTTTCAGATACGCAGTATTTT.